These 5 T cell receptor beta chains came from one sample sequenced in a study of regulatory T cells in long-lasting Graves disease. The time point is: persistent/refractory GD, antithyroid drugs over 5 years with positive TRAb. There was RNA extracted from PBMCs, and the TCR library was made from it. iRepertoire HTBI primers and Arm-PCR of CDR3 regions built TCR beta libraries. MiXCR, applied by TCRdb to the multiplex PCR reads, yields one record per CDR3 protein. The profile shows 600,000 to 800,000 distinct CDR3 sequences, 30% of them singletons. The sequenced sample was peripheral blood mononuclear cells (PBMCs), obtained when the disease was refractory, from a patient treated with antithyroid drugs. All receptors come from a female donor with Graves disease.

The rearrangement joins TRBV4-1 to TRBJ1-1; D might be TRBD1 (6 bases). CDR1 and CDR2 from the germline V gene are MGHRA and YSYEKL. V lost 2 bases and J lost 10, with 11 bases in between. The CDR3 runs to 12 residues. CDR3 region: CASSQPRGGAFF. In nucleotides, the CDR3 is TGCGCCAGCAGCCAACCGCGAGGGGGAGCTTTCTTT.

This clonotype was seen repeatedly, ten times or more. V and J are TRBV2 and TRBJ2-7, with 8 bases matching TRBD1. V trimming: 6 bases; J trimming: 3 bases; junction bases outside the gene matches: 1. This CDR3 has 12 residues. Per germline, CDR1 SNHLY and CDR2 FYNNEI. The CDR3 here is CASSGQGYEQYF. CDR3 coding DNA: TGTGCCAGCAGCGGACAGGGCTACGAGCAGTACTTC. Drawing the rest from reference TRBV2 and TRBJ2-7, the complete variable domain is EPEVTQTPSHQVTQMGQEVILRCVPISNHLYFYWYRQILGQKVEFLVSFYNNEISEKSEIFDDQFSVERPDGSNFTLKIRSTKLEDSAMYFCASSGQGYEQYFGPGTRLTVT.

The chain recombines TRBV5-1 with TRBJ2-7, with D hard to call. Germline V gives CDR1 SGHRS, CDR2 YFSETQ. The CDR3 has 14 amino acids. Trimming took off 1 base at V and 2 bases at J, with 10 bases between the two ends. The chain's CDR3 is CASSLLGRPYEQYF. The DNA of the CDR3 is TGCGCCAGCAGCTTGTTGGGCAGGCCCTACGAGCAGTACTTC.

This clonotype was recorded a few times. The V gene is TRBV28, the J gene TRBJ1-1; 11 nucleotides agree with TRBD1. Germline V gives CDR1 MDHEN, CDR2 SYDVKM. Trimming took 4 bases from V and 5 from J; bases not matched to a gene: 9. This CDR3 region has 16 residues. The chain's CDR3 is CASSSPRTGGGTEAFF. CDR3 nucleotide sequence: TGTGCCAGCAGTTCCCCAAGGACAGGGGGCGGTACTGAAGCTTTCTTT. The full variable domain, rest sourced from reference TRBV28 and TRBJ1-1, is DVKVTQSSRYLVKRTGEKVFLECVQDMDHENMFWYRQDPGLGLRLIYFSYDVKMKEKGDIPEGYSVSREKKERFSLILESASTNQTSMYLCASSSPRTGGGTEAFFGQGTRLTVV.

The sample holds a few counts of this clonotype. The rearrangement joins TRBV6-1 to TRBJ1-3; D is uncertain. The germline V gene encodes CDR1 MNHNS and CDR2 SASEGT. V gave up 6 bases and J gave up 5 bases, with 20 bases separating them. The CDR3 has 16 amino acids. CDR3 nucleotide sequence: TGTGCCAGCAGCCGGATTTTGGCCTTTCTTCGAAACACCATATATTTT. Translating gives CASSRILAFLRNTIYF.